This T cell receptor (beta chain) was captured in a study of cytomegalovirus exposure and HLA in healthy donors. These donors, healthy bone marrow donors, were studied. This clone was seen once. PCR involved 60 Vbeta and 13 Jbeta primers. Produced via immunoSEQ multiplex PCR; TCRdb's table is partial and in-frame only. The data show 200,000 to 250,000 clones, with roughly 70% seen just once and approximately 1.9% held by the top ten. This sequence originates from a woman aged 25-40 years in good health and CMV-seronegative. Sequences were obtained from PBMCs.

The CDR3 nucleotides read TGTGCCAGCAGTTCCCTGACAGCGGGGACTGAAGCTTTCTTT. This codes for CASSSLTAGTEAFF. V usage is TRBV27 and J usage is TRBJ1-1; TRBD1 might be the D (5 bases). V was pared by 4 bases and J by 5 bases, with 14 bases between. This CDR3 has 14 amino acids. Germline values: CDR1 MNHEY, CDR2 SMNVEV (reference sequence).